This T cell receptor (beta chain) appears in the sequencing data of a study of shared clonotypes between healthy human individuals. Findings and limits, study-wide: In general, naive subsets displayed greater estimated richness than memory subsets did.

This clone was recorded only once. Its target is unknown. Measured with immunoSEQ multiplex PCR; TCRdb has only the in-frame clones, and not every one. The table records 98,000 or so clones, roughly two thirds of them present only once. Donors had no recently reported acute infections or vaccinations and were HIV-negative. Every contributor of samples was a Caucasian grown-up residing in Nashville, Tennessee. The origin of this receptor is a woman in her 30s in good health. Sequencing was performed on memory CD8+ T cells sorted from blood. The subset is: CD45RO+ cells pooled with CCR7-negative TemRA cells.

The CDR3: CASSQERGWENTIYF. The DNA of the CDR3 is TGCGCCAGCAGCCAAGAGAGGGGGTGGGAAAACACCATATATTTT. This sequence joins TRBV4-1 and TRBJ1-3, with D perhaps TRBD1 (6 bases). With 0 bases removed from V and 6 bases from J, the gap between germline ends came to 12 bases. Germline V gene lookup returns CDR1 MGHRA and CDR2 YSYEKL. This CDR3 spans 15 amino acids.